This paragraph covers one T cell receptor (beta chain) sequence. Its antigen is not known. Whole blood, unsorted for T cells, was the source of total RNA. The CDR3 has 17 residues. The sample is drawn from a study of monozygotic twins with inflammatory bowel disease. The study, taken as a whole, reports: Clonotypes shared with others were fewer in IBD patients than in healthy twins, especially with disease activity. IBD-affected twins scored below their healthy co-twins in TCRbeta diversity (inverse Simpson). Immunosuppressive treatments were not uniform, and this may have added variability to patient repertoires.

TCRdb reprocessed the 5' RACE reads; each CDR3 protein has one entry and no DNA is given. Its table lists 93,000 or so distinct CDR3 sequences. The sequenced sample consisted of blood. J is TRBJ2-6 and V is TRBV12-3 or TRBV12-4; TCRdb calls TRBD1, which cannot be checked without DNA. This sequence was found in a human donor with ulcerative colitis or Crohn's disease, or a healthy co-twin of an affected twin (not recorded which). CDR3 sequence reads: CASSSGTARSGANVLTF.